The entry that follows covers one TCR beta chain sequence. TCRdb keeps only in-frame clones here, not all; method: immunoSEQ multiplex PCR. Of 400,000 to 450,000 clones in the sample, more than 80% were seen once. These data come from a study of blood T cell repertoires in COVID-19. Background on the study: COVID-19 samples collected from the United States, Italy and Spain covered acute and convalescent phases.

The CDR3 is made up of 15 amino acids. Unmatched junction bases numbered 9, after V lost 6 bases and J lost 2 bases. Germline assignment: CDR1 SGHDT and CDR2 YYEEEE. The V and J genes are TRBV5-6 and TRBJ2-3, with 7 bases fitting TRBD2. The sequence derives from a woman aged 25 to 39 with active or convalescent COVID-19. Sequencing was done on a sample of peripheral blood. CDR3 protein: CASTKLGGNTDTQYF. The CDR3 DNA reads TGTGCCAGCACCAAACTGGGGGGGAACACAGATACGCAGTATTTT.